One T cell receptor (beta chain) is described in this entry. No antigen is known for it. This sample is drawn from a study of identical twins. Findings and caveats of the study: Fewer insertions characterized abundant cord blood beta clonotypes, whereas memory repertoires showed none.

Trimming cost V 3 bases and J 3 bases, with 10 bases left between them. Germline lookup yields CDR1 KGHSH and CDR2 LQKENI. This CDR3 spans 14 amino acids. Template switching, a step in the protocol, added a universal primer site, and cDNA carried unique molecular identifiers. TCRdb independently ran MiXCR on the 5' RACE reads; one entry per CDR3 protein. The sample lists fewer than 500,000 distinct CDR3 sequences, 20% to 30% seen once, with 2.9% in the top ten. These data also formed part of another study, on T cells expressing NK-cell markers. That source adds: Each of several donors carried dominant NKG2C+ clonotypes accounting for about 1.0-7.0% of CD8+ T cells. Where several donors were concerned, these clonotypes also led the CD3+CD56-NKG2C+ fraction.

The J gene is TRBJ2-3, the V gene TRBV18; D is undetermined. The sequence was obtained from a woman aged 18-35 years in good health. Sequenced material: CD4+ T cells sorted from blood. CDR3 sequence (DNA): TGTGCCAGCTCACCGAGGTCGGATACAGATACGCAGTATTTT. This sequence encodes CASSPRSDTDTQYF.